The 5 T cell receptor beta chains below all came from one sample that was sequenced in a study of shared clonotypes between healthy human individuals. Clones were read by immunoSEQ multiplex PCR, and TCRdb kept only the in-frame ones, dropping some. Here the sample spans roughly 640,000 clones, around 67% being singletons. The material sequenced was memory CD4+ T cells sorted from blood. The subset is: CD45RA-negative fraction. The receptors were gathered from a woman younger than 45 in good health.

The CDR3 here is CASSVASGETQYF. The CDR3 region has the DNA TGTGCCAGCAGCGTAGCTAGTGGAGAGACCCAGTACTTC. The chain combines TRBV9 with TRBJ2-5; D ambiguous. The V gene's germline CDR1 is SGDLS and CDR2 YYNGEE. Trimming cost V 0 bases and J 4 bases, with 7 bases left between them. The CDR3 has 13 amino acids.

The gene calls are TRBV27 and TRBJ1-1; possibly TRBD1 for D (6 bases). With 6 bases removed from V and 8 bases from J, the gap between germline ends came to 13 bases. Germline V gene data show CDR1 as MNHEY and CDR2 as SMNVEV (reference sequence). CDR3 length: 12 amino acids. CDR3 sequence reads: CASSNPGTEAFF. The CDR3 DNA reads as TGTGCCAGCAGCAACCCCGGGACAGAAGCTTTCTTT.

The rearrangement links TRBV29-1 to TRBJ2-1; 15 nucleotides line up with TRBD2. Trimming took 6 bases from V and 10 from J; bases not matched to a gene: 7. CDR1 SQVTM and CDR2 ANQGSEA come from the germline V gene. The CDR3 is 14 residues long. This CDR3 reads CSVEGLAGGEEQFF. In nucleotides, the CDR3 is TGCAGCGTCGAGGGACTAGCGGGAGGAGAGGAGCAGTTCTTC.

The chain is built from TRBV27 and TRBJ2-3, with a tentative D call TRBD2 (6 bases). CDR1 MNHEY and CDR2 SMNVEV come from the germline V gene (reference sequence). Deletions cut 1 base from V and 3 bases from J, with 11 bases between. CDR3 length: 15 residues. The CDR3 loop reads CASSLFAGLTDTQYF. The CDR3 bases are TGTGCCAGCAGTTTATTTGCGGGATTGACAGATACGCAGTATTTT.

The chain carries TRBV28 and TRBJ2-7; the match to TRBD2 covers 8 bases. V lost 7 bases and J lost 5; bases outside the gene matches: 4. The CDR3 sequence is 12 residues long. CDR1 and CDR2 from the germline V gene are MDHEN and SYDVKM. The CDR3 DNA is TGTGCCAGCAAGACTAGCGTCAACGAGCAGTACTTC. Translation gives CASKTSVNEQYF. Looking up the rest from reference TRBV28 and TRBJ2-7 gives the full variable domain: DVKVTQSSRYLVKRTGEKVFLECVQDMDHENMFWYRQDPGLGLRLIYFSYDVKMKEKGDIPEGYSVSREKKERFSLILESASTNQTSMYLCASKTSVNEQYFGPGTRLTVT.